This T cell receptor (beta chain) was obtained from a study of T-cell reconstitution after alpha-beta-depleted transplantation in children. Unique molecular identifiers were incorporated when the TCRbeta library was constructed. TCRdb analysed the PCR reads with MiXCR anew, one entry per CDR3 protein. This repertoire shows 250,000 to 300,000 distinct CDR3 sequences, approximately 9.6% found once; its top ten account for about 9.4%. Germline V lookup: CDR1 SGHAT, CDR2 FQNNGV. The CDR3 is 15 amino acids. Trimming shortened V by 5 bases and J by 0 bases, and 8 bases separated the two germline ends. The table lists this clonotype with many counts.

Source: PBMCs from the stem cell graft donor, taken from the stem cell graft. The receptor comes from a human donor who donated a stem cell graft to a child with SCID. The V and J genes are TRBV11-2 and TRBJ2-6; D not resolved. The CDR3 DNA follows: TGTGCCAGCAGCGAACAACTCTCTGGGGCCAACGTCCTGACTTTC. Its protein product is CASSEQLSGANVLTF.